This T cell receptor beta chain appears in the sequencing data of a study of blood T cell repertoires in COVID-19. J was trimmed by 2 bases and V by 5 bases; bases with no gene match: 13. This CDR3 has 19 residues. CDR1 and CDR2 from the germline V gene are SGHAT and FQNNGV. Only in-frame clones appear in the TCRdb table, and some are missing; sequencing was by immunoSEQ multiplex PCR. The sample records 130,000 to 150,000 clones, around 86% being singletons. The sequenced sample was peripheral blood. The source is a man aged 45-65 years who had recovered from COVID-19. The chain combines TRBV11-2 with TRBJ1-4, with TRBD1 matching 11 bases. The CDR3 nucleotides read TGTGCCAGCAGCCTCATGGGTGGGACAGGGGGACCGACTAATGAAAAACTGTTTTTT. Residues: CASSLMGGTGGPTNEKLFF.